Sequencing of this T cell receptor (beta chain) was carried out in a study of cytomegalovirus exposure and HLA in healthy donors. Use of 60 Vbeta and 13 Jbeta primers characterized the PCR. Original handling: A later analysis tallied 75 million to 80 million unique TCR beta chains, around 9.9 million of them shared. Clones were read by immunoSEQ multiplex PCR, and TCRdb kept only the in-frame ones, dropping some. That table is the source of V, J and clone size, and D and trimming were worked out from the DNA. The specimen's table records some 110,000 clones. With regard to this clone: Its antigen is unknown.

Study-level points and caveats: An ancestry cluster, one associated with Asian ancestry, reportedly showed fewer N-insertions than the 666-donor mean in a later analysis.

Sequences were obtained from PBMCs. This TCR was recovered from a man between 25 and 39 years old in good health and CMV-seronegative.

The CDR3 is CASSFREGTEAFF. The CDR3 DNA reads as TGTGCCAGCAGCTTTCGGGAGGGCACTGAAGCTTTCTTT. The chain is built from TRBV5-6 and TRBJ1-1; no firm D call. The V end was cut by 2 bases, the J end by 4 bases, with 9 bases between. The germline gives CDR1 SGHDT, CDR2 YYEEEE. The CDR3 is made up of 13 amino acids.